In this sample, the clone carrying this T cell receptor beta chain turned up a few times. What it recognizes is unknown. It was with unique molecular identifiers that the TCRbeta library was prepared. From the PCR reads, TCRdb called clonotypes with MiXCR, one entry per CDR3 protein. The table records around 700,000 distinct CDR3 sequences, approximately 14% of them present only once. This sample was taken from a study of T-cell reconstitution after alpha-beta-depleted transplantation in children. Study conclusions and caveats: Two months or so post-transplant, alpha-beta T cells reportedly derived from several hundred expanded graft clones. Certain patients had high TCRbeta diversity at day 60, and it came from recipient T cells and thymic progenitors that survived. At the one-year point after transplant, T-cell counts and TCRbeta diversity were found to come mostly from T cells that had been newly produced.

The input for sequencing was PBMCs, taken before TCRalphabeta/CD19-depleted stem cell transplant. The sequence was collected from a girl aged 2 to 9 with congenital amegakaryocytic thrombocytopenia, due to receive a stem cell transplant.

The CDR3 sequence: CASSPIPAGLYGYTF. CDR3 coding DNA: TGTGCCAGTAGTCCCATTCCGGCCGGGCTCTATGGCTACACCTTC. J is TRBJ1-2 and V is TRBV19; D uncertain. The germline V gene encodes CDR1 LNHDA and CDR2 SQIVND (reference sequence). V lost 5 bases and J 4 bases, leaving 17 bases between the germline ends. The CDR3 consists of 15 residues.